This passage covers 23 T cell receptor beta chains from one sample sequenced in a study of glioma-infiltrating T cells. Amplification of TCR alpha and beta CDR3 regions from RNA used iRepertoire nested multiplex PCR. TCRdb fed the multiplex PCR reads into MiXCR, producing one record per CDR3 protein. The sample contains about 94,000 distinct CDR3 sequences, under 30% of which appear only once. Sequencing used glioma tissue, nonneoplastic brain tissue, or PBMCs (not recorded which). The source is a human donor with low-grade glioma or glioblastoma, undergoing nonglioma brain surgery, or in good health (not recorded which).

There are many counts of this clonotype. The chain recombines TRBV7-6 with TRBJ2-7, with no clear D. The CDR3 covers 12 residues. Per the germline V gene, CDR1 is SGHVS and CDR2 is FNYEAQ. The ends were cut back, 5 bases at V and 4 bases at J, with 9 bases in the middle. CDR3 nucleotides: TGTGCCAGCAGCCCCATAGCTTACGAGCAGTACTTC. Amino acids: CASSPIAYEQYF.

A few counts support this clonotype. The chain joins TRBV4-2 to TRBJ2-1; TRBD2 matches 14 bases. Germline V CDR1 and CDR2: LGHNA, YNFKEQ. The junction had 7 bases not matched to a gene; V was cut back by 1 base and J by 8 bases. This CDR3 contains 17 residues. Here the CDR3 DNA reads TGTGCCAGCAGCCAAGCCTCCGGGACTAGCGGGAGAGATGAGCAGTTCTTC. Translated, it gives CASSQASGTSGRDEQFF.

V gene TRBV7-2 combines with J gene TRBJ2-1; D perhaps matches TRBD1 (5 bases). In germline, CDR1 is SGHTA, CDR2 FQGNSA. This CDR3 spans 15 amino acids. V shed 5 bases and J shed 5 bases, with 16 bases lying between them. This chain's CDR3 is CASSPRDEVNNEQFF. CDR3 bases: TGTGCCAGCAGCCCCAGGGATGAAGTTAACAATGAGCAGTTCTTC.

This clonotype was detected many times. This sequence joins TRBV2 and TRBJ2-5; D is possibly TRBD1 (5 bases). CDR1 SNHLY and CDR2 FYNNEI come from the germline V gene. Trimming removed 10 bases at V and 1 base at J, with 16 bases between. The length of the CDR3 is 14 residues. The CDR3 DNA sequence: TGTGCCACCGCCTTCGACAGCACCCAAGAGACCCAGTACTTC. Translation gives CATAFDSTQETQYF.

V is TRBV13 and J is TRBJ2-7, with 8 bases that match TRBD1. From germline, CDR1 is PRHDT and CDR2 FYEKMQ (reference sequence). The CDR3 extends over 16 amino acids. The junction had 6 bases not matched to a gene; V was cut back by 0 bases and J by 2 bases. The DNA of the CDR3 is TGTGCCAGCAGCTTAGGACCTCCGGGACAGGCCTACGAGCAGTACTTC. Amino acids: CASSLGPPGQAYEQYF.

This clonotype came up many times. The gene calls are TRBV2 and TRBJ2-7; D call uncertain. Trimming took off 5 bases at V and 7 bases at J, with 12 bases between the two ends. Germline V gene sequence: CDR1 SNHLY, CDR2 FYNNEI. The CDR3 is made up of 12 amino acids. The CDR3 region is CASSHLVVEQYF. CDR3 coding DNA: TGTGCCAGCAGTCATCTAGTGGTGGAGCAGTACTTC.

Comment on this clonotype: A much larger clone lies one base from this, so it may be a read error. The chain carries TRBV19 and TRBJ2-7, with no clear D. The CDR3 has 15 residues. V lost 7 bases, J lost 7 bases, and 23 bases lay in between. Per germline, CDR1 LNHDA and CDR2 SQIVND (reference sequence). In DNA form, the CDR3 reads TGTGCCAGTACCATGTCCCGGAGCTCCTACAATGAGCAGTACTTC. Amino acids: CASTMSRSSYNEQYF.

This clonotype occurred many times. The chain joins TRBV6-2 or TRBV6-3 to TRBJ2-1; the D call may be TRBD1 or TRBD2 (6 bases each). V shed 8 bases and J shed 0 bases, with 14 bases lying between them. The CDR3 consists of 15 residues. Looked up from germline, CDR1 is MNHEY and CDR2 is SVGEGT. CDR3 in amino acids: CASRTGGGSYNEQFF. CDR3 in DNA: TGTGCCAGCCGCACCGGAGGGGGCTCCTACAATGAGCAGTTCTTC.

A few counts support this clonotype. This rearrangement joins TRBV5-4 to TRBJ1-2; TRBD1 is a possible D gene (6 bases). CDR3 size: 17 residues. Germline values: CDR1 SGHNT, CDR2 YYREEE (reference sequence). V shed 1 base and J shed 3 bases, with 19 bases lying between them. The DNA for the CDR3 is TGTGCCAGCAGCTTGATCCGGGGCAGGGGAGTCGACTATGGCTACACCTTC. Translation: CASSLIRGRGVDYGYTF. The complete variable domain, with remaining parts taken from reference TRBV5-4 and TRBJ1-2, reads ETGVTQSPTHLIKTRGQQVTLRCSSQSGHNTVSWYQQALGQGPQFIFQYYREEENGRGNFPPRFSGLQFPNYSSELNVNALELDDSALYLCASSLIRGRGVDYGYTFGSGTRLTVV.

In this sample, this clonotype turned up many times. V gene TRBV28 combines with J gene TRBJ2-6; 7 bases agree with TRBD1. Germline CDR1 and CDR2: MDHEN and SYDVKM. This CDR3 has 15 residues. V trimming: 4 bases; J trimming: 2 bases; junction bases outside the gene matches: 2. This chain's CDR3 is CASSSGGTGANVLTF. The CDR3 DNA is TGTGCCAGCAGTTCAGGGGGTACTGGGGCCAACGTCCTGACTTTC.

Turning to this clonotype: A much larger clone lies a single base off, so this may be a read error. V and J are TRBV4-1 and TRBJ1-2; D uncertain. V dropped 3 bases and J dropped 2 bases, with 22 bases sitting between them. Germline-derived CDR1 and CDR2 are MGHRA and YSYEKL. The CDR3 is 18 residues long. The chain's CDR3 is CASSQIDFVRTANYGYTF. The CDR3 DNA reads TGCGCCAGCAGCCAGATAGACTTTGTCAGGACTGCCAACTATGGCTACACCTTC.

This rearrangement joins TRBV2 to TRBJ2-5, with 9 bases matching TRBD1. Per germline, CDR1 SNHLY and CDR2 FYNNEI. Trimming cost V 9 bases and J 5 bases; bases outside gene matches: 10. This CDR3 contains 14 residues. In nucleotides, the CDR3 is TGTGCCAGAGCCCATACAGGGGGCCGGGAGACCCAGTACTTC. This encodes CARAHTGGRETQYF.

As DNA, the CDR3 is TGTGCCACTGGACAGGGAAGCTCCTACAATGAGCAGTTCTTC. Its translation is CATGQGSSYNEQFF. The chain links TRBV6-1 to TRBJ2-1; 8 nucleotides line up with TRBD1. Unmatched junction bases numbered 5, after V lost 10 bases and J lost 0 bases. From germline, CDR1 is MNHNS and CDR2 SASEGT. CDR3 length: 14 residues.

By its share, this clonotype is medium-sized. This chain connects TRBV20-1 to TRBJ2-3; D might be TRBD2 (6 bases). The V and J ends lost 6 bases and 0 bases respectively, with 13 bases between them. In germline, CDR1 is DFQATT, CDR2 SNEGSKA (reference sequence). This CDR3 has 14 residues. CDR3 in DNA: TGCAGTGCCCCCGGGGGTCTCAGCACAGATACGCAGTATTTT. Translating it yields CSAPGGLSTDTQYF.

This clonotype showed up many times. The chain joins TRBV6-1 to TRBJ1-6; 7 bases agree with TRBD1. The J segment lost 5 bases and the V segment lost 5 bases, leaving 3 bases of the junction unmatched. Germline CDR1 MNHNS, CDR2 SASEGT. The CDR3 contains 14 residues. For the CDR3, the DNA is TGTGCCAGCAGTTCGGGACAGAATAATTCACCCCTCCACTTT. Its translation is CASSSGQNNSPLHF.

As regards this clonotype: This clone may be a read error of a much larger clone one base away. V is TRBV5-4 and J is TRBJ2-7, with 8 nucleotides matching TRBD1. CDR3 length: 15 amino acids. CDR1 and CDR2 from the germline V gene are SGHNT and YYREEE (reference sequence). The CDR3 sequence: CVSSYLWTGSYEQYF. Here the CDR3 DNA reads TGTGTCAGCAGCTACTTGTGGACAGGGTCCTACGAGCAGTACTTC.

The chain joins TRBV6-6 to TRBJ2-7, with 11 nucleotides matching TRBD2. Germline V gives CDR1 MNHNY, CDR2 SVGAGI (reference sequence). This CDR3 is 15 amino acids long. Trimming cost V 4 bases and J 0 bases; bases outside gene matches: 2. Here the CDR3 DNA reads TGTGCCAGCAGTTCAACTAGCGGGAGCTCCTACGAGCAGTACTTC. Residues: CASSSTSGSSYEQYF.

This clonotype was counted between two and nine times. The rearrangement links TRBV5-1 to TRBJ1-1, with a weak D call TRBD1 (5 bases). The CDR3 has 18 amino acids. Trimming shortened V by 4 bases and J by 0 bases, and 22 bases separated the two germline ends. Germline V gene data show CDR1 as SGHRS and CDR2 as YFSETQ. CDR3 bases: TGCGCCAGCAGCCCGTTGGTAGGGGCTGCGGCTATGAACACTGAAGCTTTCTTT. Its protein is CASSPLVGAAAMNTEAFF.

Ten or more counts support this clonotype. J is TRBJ1-5 and V is TRBV2; the D gene is possibly TRBD1 (5 bases). Per the germline V gene, CDR1 is SNHLY and CDR2 is FYNNEI. The V end was cut by 11 bases, the J end by 4 bases, with 15 bases between. The CDR3 extends over 13 amino acids. The CDR3 DNA reads as TGTGCCGGCGCGTTCGGGGGTAATCAGCCCCAGCATTTT. It is translated as CAGAFGGNQPQHF. Filled out from reference TRBV2 and TRBJ1-5, the complete variable domain reads EPEVTQTPSHQVTQMGQEVILRCVPISNHLYFYWYRQILGQKVEFLVSFYNNEISEKSEIFDDQFSVERPDGSNFTLKIRSTKLEDSAMYFCAGAFGGNQPQHFGDGTRLSIL.

Many counts were recorded for this clonotype. J is TRBJ1-3 and V is TRBV4-1; D gene uncertain. Per the germline V gene, CDR1 is MGHRA and CDR2 is YSYEKL. This CDR3 is built from 15 residues. V dropped 1 base and J dropped 0 bases, with 7 bases sitting between them. The chain's CDR3 is CASSQATPSGNTIYF. The DNA for the CDR3 is TGCGCCAGCAGCCAAGCGACTCCCTCTGGAAACACCATATATTTT.

This clonotype was detected many times. The chain couples TRBV2 to TRBJ2-1; D gene uncertain. Trimming removed 4 bases at V and 5 bases at J, with 9 bases between. The CDR3 extends over 13 amino acids. Germline lookup yields CDR1 SNHLY and CDR2 FYNNEI. CDR3 region: CASSVLANNEQFF. Written as DNA, the CDR3 is TGTGCCAGCAGTGTATTAGCCAACAATGAGCAGTTCTTC.

At least ten counts were recorded for this clonotype. The V and J genes are TRBV11-1 and TRBJ2-1; the D gene is possibly TRBD2 (6 bases). CDR1 and CDR2 from the germline V gene are SGHAT and FQDESV (reference sequence). Trimming removed 0 bases from V and 9 bases from J, with 15 bases in between. The length of the CDR3 is 15 residues. This CDR3 is CASSLASGLSVEQFF. The CDR3 DNA reads TGTGCCAGCAGCTTAGCCTCGGGACTGAGCGTTGAGCAGTTCTTC.

This clonotype came up many times. The genes are TRBV20-1 and TRBJ2-7; TRBD2 aligns across 9 bases. The CDR3 has 16 amino acids. Per the germline V gene, CDR1 is DFQATT and CDR2 is SNEGSKA (reference sequence). Trimming removed 0 bases from V and 7 bases from J; junction bases left unmatched: 13. The CDR3 DNA is TGCAGTGCTAGAGATTCGAAGGTAGCGGGAGCGAGGGAGCAGTACTTC. It yields the protein CSARDSKVAGAREQYF.